What follows are 20 T cell receptor beta chains derived from one specimen sequenced in a study of CD8 T cells in ankylosing spondylitis. TCRdb analysed the 5' RACE reads with MiXCR anew, one entry per CDR3 protein. The sample consists of over 400,000 distinct CDR3 sequences, 26% of them appearing once. These receptors lack a known antigen. Points from the study as a whole: Among TCR beta sequences, a motif of under ten highly homologous variants appeared characteristic of ankylosing spondylitis blood.

Sequenced: blood, either unsorted or a sorted T cell fraction (not recorded which). All receptors come from a male donor with ankylosing spondylitis.

The chain has TRBV12-3 or TRBV12-4 and TRBJ2-5; 13 nucleotides agree with TRBD2. The CDR3 consists of 15 residues. The junction had 4 bases not matched to a gene; V was cut back by 3 bases and J by 6 bases. The CDR3: CASSLRTSGSQTQYF. DNA of the CDR3: TGTGCCAGCAGTTTGCGGACTAGCGGGAGCCAGACCCAGTACTTC.

This clonotype was counted only a few times. The chain carries TRBV7-8 and TRBJ2-1; D gene uncertain. There are 14 residues in the CDR3. From germline, CDR1 is SGHVS and CDR2 FQNEAQ. With 1 base removed from V and 12 bases from J, the gap between germline ends came to 16 bases. CDR3 nucleotide sequence: TGTGCCAGCAGCTTAGGAGGACCAAGGGCGATGCAGTTCTTC. It translates to CASSLGGPRAMQFF. Full variable domain (outside the CDR3, taken from reference TRBV7-8 and TRBJ2-1): GAGVSQSPRYKVAKRGQDVALRCDPISGHVSLFWYQQALGQGPEFLTYFQNEAQLDKSGLPSDRFFAERPEGSVSTLKIQRTQQEDSAVYLCASSLGGPRAMQFFGPGTRLTVL.

The genes are TRBV12-3 or TRBV12-4 and TRBJ1-1; 8 bases match TRBD1. The CDR3 spans 14 residues. V shed 6 bases, J shed 5 bases, and the junction held 8 bases outside the gene matches. CDR3 loop: CASSRTGRGTEAFF. DNA for the CDR3: TGTGCCAGCAGCCGGACAGGGCGTGGGACTGAAGCTTTCTTT.

This clonotype has only a few counts. This chain links TRBV29-1 with TRBJ1-1, with unresolved D. The CDR3 sequence is 14 residues long. Trimming took off 2 bases at V and 6 bases at J, with 16 bases between the two ends. Germline assignment: CDR1 SQVTM and CDR2 ANQGSEA. This CDR3 reads CSVELGPEFPEAFF. The CDR3, as DNA: TGCAGCGTTGAACTCGGCCCGGAATTCCCTGAAGCTTTCTTT.

This clonotype was counted between two and nine times. J is TRBJ1-5 and V is TRBV19, with D unclear. CDR3 length: 14 residues. Trimming stripped 2 bases from V and 3 bases from J, with 8 bases between. The germline V gene has CDR1 LNHDA and CDR2 SQIVND (reference sequence). The DNA of the CDR3 is TGTGCCAGTAGTATACAACTGAACAATCAGCCCCAGCATTTT. It is translated as CASSIQLNNQPQHF.

This clonotype was detected only a few times. The chain is built from TRBV7-2 and TRBJ2-5; 7 bases map to TRBD1. V was pared by 1 base and J by 7 bases, with 9 bases of the junction left unmatched. The CDR3 consists of 15 residues. Germline CDR1 and CDR2: SGHTA and FQGNSA. The CDR3: CASSLGRQGVGTQYF. The CDR3 nucleotides read TGTGCCAGCAGCTTAGGGAGGCAGGGGGTTGGGACCCAGTACTTC.

The genes are TRBV20-1 and TRBJ1-5; the match to TRBD1 covers 7 bases. There are 14 residues in the CDR3. CDR1 is DFQATT, CDR2 SNEGSKA, per germline (reference sequence). V was clipped by 6 bases and J by 2 bases; unmatched bases: 7. The CDR3 is CSAVTGLGNQPQHF. The CDR3 DNA is TGCAGTGCCGTGACAGGGCTGGGCAATCAGCCCCAGCATTTT.

This clonotype was observed a few times. The chain carries TRBV12-3 or TRBV12-4 and TRBJ2-3; D not resolved. The CDR3 sequence is 12 residues long. The V and J ends lost 7 bases and 5 bases respectively, with 10 bases between them. CDR3 amino acids: CASMLDGDTQYF. For the CDR3, the DNA is TGTGCCAGCATGTTGGACGGAGATACGCAGTATTTT.

The rearrangement links TRBV5-1 to TRBJ1-1; perhaps TRBD1 as D (5 bases). V lost 4 bases and J lost 3, with 16 bases in between. The CDR3 totals 15 residues. Germline V CDR1 and CDR2: SGHRS, YFSETQ. CDR3 sequence (DNA): TGCGCCAGCAGCCCCAGACGGGGGGGGGACACTGAAGCTTTCTTT. This encodes CASSPRRGGDTEAFF. Complete variable domain (other parts from reference TRBV5-1 and TRBJ1-1): KAGVTQTPRYLIKTRGQQVTLSCSPISGHRSVSWYQQTPGQGLQFLFEYFSETQRNKGNFPGRFSGRQFSNSRSEMNVSTLELGDSALYLCASSPRRGGDTEAFFGQGTRLTVV.

CDR3 in amino acids: CASSETVVTGELFF. The CDR3 DNA follows: TGTGCCAGCAGTGAAACAGTGGTCACCGGGGAGCTGTTTTTT. J is TRBJ2-2 and V is TRBV25-1; the D is unclear. The CDR3 has 14 residues. Trimming removed 2 bases from V and 4 bases from J, with 8 bases in between. The germline CDR1 and CDR2 sequences are MGHDK and SYGVNS. The full variable domain, completed using reference TRBV25-1 and TRBJ2-2, is EADIYQTPRYLVIGTGKKITLECSQTMGHDKMYWYQQDPGMELHLIHYSYGVNSTEKGDLSSESTVSRIRTEHFPLTLESARPSHTSQYLCASSETVVTGELFFGEGSRLTVL.

The chain couples TRBV7-9 to TRBJ1-1; D gene uncertain. The V gene's germline CDR1 is SEHNR and CDR2 FQNEAQ (reference sequence). V was pared by 5 bases and J by 1 base, with 8 bases between. The CDR3 spans 13 residues. CDR3 nucleotides: TGTGCCAGCAGCACTCGAACGAACACTGAAGCTTTCTTT. Encoded protein: CASSTRTNTEAFF.

This chain joins TRBV27 and TRBJ2-5; D is possibly TRBD1 (5 bases). The CDR3 consists of 16 residues. The V gene lost 2 bases and the J gene lost 1 base, with 14 bases spanning the gap. Germline CDR1 is MNHEY and CDR2 is SMNVEV (reference sequence). The DNA for the CDR3 is TGTGCCAGCAGTTTAAGGAAGAGACAGTCCCAAGAGACCCAGTACTTC. It specifies CASSLRKRQSQETQYF.

This chain joins TRBV7-8 and TRBJ1-3; D is unclear. CDR3 length: 12 amino acids. In germline, CDR1 is SGHVS, CDR2 FQNEAQ. Trimming cost V 8 bases and J 8 bases, with 13 bases left between them. Here the CDR3 DNA reads TGTGCCAGCGGCGGAGATCTGTACACCATATATTTT. Amino acid sequence: CASGGDLYTIYF.

This clonotype was seen repeatedly, ten times or more. A junction end diverges from the germline sequence, so it may reflect a read error. V gene TRBV12-3 or TRBV12-4 combines with J gene TRBJ1-2; no definite D call. This CDR3 spans 13 amino acids. The CDR3 DNA sequence: TGTGCCAGCAGCTTAGATTCTAACTATGGCTACACCTTC. Amino acid sequence: CASSLDSNYGYTF.

This clonotype has only a few counts. V and J are TRBV14 and TRBJ2-6; no definite D call. Germline V CDR1 and CDR2: SGHDN, FVKESK. The CDR3 extends over 16 amino acids. The germline V and J ends were trimmed by 0 bases and 2 bases, with 8 bases remaining between them. The DNA of the CDR3 is TGTGCCAGCAGCCAAGATCGCACTACTGGGGCCAACGTCCTGACTTTC. It translates to CASSQDRTTGANVLTF.

The J gene is TRBJ2-4, the V gene TRBV20-1; possibly TRBD2 for D (5 bases). CDR3 length: 15 amino acids. V was cut by 7 bases and J by 5 bases, with 21 bases left in between. Germline values: CDR1 DFQATT, CDR2 SNEGSKA (reference sequence). CDR3 residues: CSVSRQDWPQNIQYF. CDR3 bases: TGCAGTGTTTCTAGGCAGGACTGGCCCCAAAACATTCAGTACTTC.

V and J are TRBV29-1 and TRBJ2-7; 10 nucleotides align to TRBD1. The V gene's germline CDR1 is SQVTM and CDR2 ANQGSEA. V dropped 6 bases and J dropped 6; count of bases not matched to a gene: 11. This CDR3 spans 14 amino acids. The CDR3 DNA follows: TGCAGCGTCGCAACCGGGACAGGGGTCGGCGAGCAGTACTTC. Its translation: CSVATGTGVGEQYF.

This rearrangement joins TRBV12-3 or TRBV12-4 to TRBJ2-1, with D maybe TRBD2 (7 bases). The CDR3 has 14 amino acids. The V and J ends lost 5 bases and 6 bases respectively, with 14 bases between them. As DNA, the CDR3 is TGTGCCAGCAGTCCGGGGGGCAGGACCAATGAGCAGTTCTTC. It is translated as CASSPGGRTNEQFF.

In this sample, this clonotype turned up once. This chain uses TRBV29-1 with TRBJ1-1, with 9 bases fitting TRBD1. Germline V gene sequence: CDR1 SQVTM, CDR2 ANQGSEA. CDR3 length: 15 amino acids. J lost 0 bases, V lost 7 bases, and 9 bases had no gene match. This CDR3 is CSGTGTGIMNTEAFF. The CDR3, as DNA: TGCAGCGGGACCGGGACAGGGATCATGAACACTGAAGCTTTCTTT.

This chain joins TRBV7-9 and TRBJ2-2; 9 bases map to TRBD2. This CDR3 comprises 16 residues. Per the germline V gene, CDR1 is SEHNR and CDR2 is FQNEAQ (reference sequence). V dropped 5 bases and J dropped 6; count of bases not matched to a gene: 10. CDR3 sequence: CASSPFGGRASGELFF. The CDR3 DNA follows: TGTGCCAGCAGCCCATTCGGCGGGAGGGCCTCCGGGGAGCTGTTTTTT.